The 22 T cell receptor beta chains in this list originate from one sample, sequenced in a study of regulatory T cells in long-lasting Graves disease. Time point here: newly diagnosed GD, antithyroid drugs for less than 3 months. After RNA was extracted from PBMCs, the TCR library was made from it. Researchers made TCR beta libraries by using iRepertoire HTBI primers and running Arm-PCR on CDR3 regions. TCRdb reanalysed the multiplex PCR reads using MiXCR and keeps one entry per CDR3 protein. The repertoire includes roughly 560,000 distinct CDR3 sequences, roughly 16% of them detected once, and approximately 25% sits in the top ten. In addition, the sample was reused for a study of T cells in Graves' hyperthyroidism and ophthalmopathy.

The specimen comprised peripheral blood mononuclear cells (PBMCs), sampled at new diagnosis, from a patient treated with antithyroid drugs. The origin of the receptors is a woman aged 35-65 years with Graves disease.

The chain employs TRBV6-1 and TRBJ2-3, with D unclear. Per germline, CDR1 MNHNS and CDR2 SASEGT. The V and J ends lost 7 bases and 4 bases respectively, with 6 bases between them. This CDR3 comprises 11 residues. CDR3 in amino acids: CASTLSDTQYF. For the CDR3, the DNA is TGTGCCAGCACCCTGTCAGATACGCAGTATTTT.

In its sample, this clonotype was seen many times. The chain joins TRBV12-3 or TRBV12-4 to TRBJ1-3, with 7 positions matching TRBD1. This CDR3 contains 15 residues. Trimming took 5 bases from V and 4 from J; bases not matched to a gene: 8. In nucleotides, the CDR3 is TGTGCCAGCAGTACCCGACAGGGCTCGGGAAACACCATATATTTT. This codes for CASSTRQGSGNTIYF.

CDR3: CASSLEGASQPQHF. In DNA form, the CDR3 reads TGTGCCAGCAGCTTGGAGGGGGCCAGTCAGCCCCAGCATTTT. The V gene is TRBV7-9, the J gene TRBJ1-5, with 7 bases fitting TRBD1. J was trimmed by 6 bases and V by 3 bases; bases with no gene match: 5. This CDR3 is built from 14 residues. Germline lookup yields CDR1 SEHNR and CDR2 FQNEAQ (reference sequence).

In DNA form, the CDR3 reads TGTGCCAGTAGTTTAGGGACCTTTAACTATGGCTACACCTTC. It encodes CASSLGTFNYGYTF. The chain couples TRBV19 to TRBJ1-2; D is possibly TRBD1 (5 bases). CDR3 length equals 14 residues. The V gene's germline CDR1 is LNHDA and CDR2 SQIVND (reference sequence). V was cut by 5 bases and J by 1 base, with 11 bases left in between. The variable domain in full, completed from reference TRBV19 and TRBJ1-2, reads DGGITQSPKYLFRKEGQNVTLSCEQNLNHDAMYWYRQDPGQGLRLIYYSQIVNDFQKGDIAEGYSVSREKKESFPLTVTSAQKNPTAFYLCASSLGTFNYGYTFGSGTRLTVV.

This clonotype came up many times. J is TRBJ1-1 and V is TRBV28, with D unclear. The CDR3 is made up of 16 amino acids. The germline CDR1 and CDR2 sequences are MDHEN and SYDVKM. Trimming pared 2 bases from V and 1 base from J, leaving 14 bases between. CDR3 DNA sequence: TGTGCCAGCAGTTTAGACGGGCGGCAGAGGAACACTGAAGCTTTCTTT. Amino acids: CASSLDGRQRNTEAFF.

This clonotype was counted between two and nine times. The chain joins TRBV15 to TRBJ2-1; D call uncertain. V dropped 5 bases and J dropped 0 bases, with 5 bases sitting between them. There are 13 residues in the CDR3. CDR1 and CDR2 (germline): LNHNV, YYDKDF (reference sequence). The CDR3 sequence: CATSGDSYNEQFF. The CDR3 nucleotides are TGTGCCACCAGCGGTGACTCCTACAATGAGCAGTTCTTC.

This clonotype came up many times. The J gene is TRBJ2-5, the V gene TRBV20-1; D is possibly TRBD1 (6 bases). CDR3 length: 13 amino acids. Per germline, CDR1 DFQATT and CDR2 SNEGSKA (reference sequence). The V end lost 5 bases, the J end lost 3 bases, and 13 bases lay between the germline ends. The CDR3 sequence: CSAPPTGKETQYF. In DNA, the CDR3 is TGCAGTGCTCCCCCTACAGGGAAAGAGACCCAGTACTTC.

This clonotype was recorded only once. The gene calls are TRBV18 and TRBJ1-2, with a possible D match to TRBD1 (6 bases). V lost 3 bases to trimming and J lost 4 bases, with 9 bases between them. Germline CDR1 KGHSH, CDR2 LQKENI. The CDR3 is made up of 13 amino acids. CDR3 sequence (DNA): TGTGCCAGCTCACCCTCGGACAGCTATGGCTACACCTTC. Protein sequence: CASSPSDSYGYTF.

This clonotype turned up a few times. The chain recombines TRBV5-1 with TRBJ1-3, with D unclear. Germline-derived CDR1 and CDR2 are SGHRS and YFSETQ. The CDR3 loop spans 14 amino acids. Trimming shortened V by 4 bases and J by 0 bases, and 8 bases separated the two germline ends. CDR3 region: CASSRDYSGNTIYF. The CDR3 DNA sequence: TGCGCCAGCAGCAGGGATTACTCTGGAAACACCATATATTTT. Full variable domain (missing parts from reference TRBV5-1 and TRBJ1-3): KAGVTQTPRYLIKTRGQQVTLSCSPISGHRSVSWYQQTPGQGLQFLFEYFSETQRNKGNFPGRFSGRQFSNSRSEMNVSTLELGDSALYLCASSRDYSGNTIYFGEGSWLTVV.

This clonotype was seen a few times. V gene TRBV19 combines with J gene TRBJ1-5; D gene unclear. Trimming shortened V by 3 bases and J by 1 base, and 13 bases separated the two germline ends. The CDR3 runs 16 residues. Per germline, CDR1 LNHDA and CDR2 SQIVND (reference sequence). CDR3 sequence: CASSMGRGTSNQPQHF. DNA for the CDR3: TGTGCCAGTAGTATGGGCCGGGGTACAAGCAATCAGCCCCAGCATTTT.

This clonotype has only a few counts. V is TRBV6-1 and J is TRBJ1-1, with D perhaps matching TRBD1 (6 bases). The germline CDR1 and CDR2 sequences are MNHNS and SASEGT. Trimming took off 6 bases at V and 0 bases at J, with 23 bases between the two ends. The length of the CDR3 is 18 residues. This chain's CDR3 is CASRSTNTYRDMNTEAFF. For the CDR3, the DNA is TGTGCCAGCAGATCAACAAACACTTACAGGGACATGAACACTGAAGCTTTCTTT.

This clonotype was detected a few times. The chain employs TRBV10-3 and TRBJ2-7; the D call may be TRBD1 or TRBD2 (5 bases each). Germline CDR1 and CDR2: ENHRY and SYGVKD. The CDR3 length is 13 residues. Trimming stripped 11 bases from V and 2 bases from J, with 16 bases between. This CDR3 is CAAGTAETYEQYF. CDR3 coding DNA: TGTGCCGCCGGGACGGCGGAGACCTACGAGCAGTACTTC.

This clonotype was counted a few times. This chain uses TRBV7-9 with TRBJ2-1, with D maybe TRBD2 (6 bases). The CDR3 covers 18 residues. Germline-derived CDR1 and CDR2 are SEHNR and FQNEAQ (reference sequence). Trimming removed 1 base at V and 3 bases at J, with 19 bases between. The CDR3 bases are TGTGCCAGCAGCTTAGTGGGGCGGGGACTGAATCTCTACAATGAGCAGTTCTTC. Encoded protein: CASSLVGRGLNLYNEQFF.

The table lists this clonotype with many counts. The rearrangement joins TRBV12-3 or TRBV12-4 to TRBJ2-3; perhaps TRBD2 as D (7 bases). The CDR3 is 14 amino acids. Trimming removed 7 bases at V and 3 bases at J, with 14 bases between. CDR3 sequence reads: CASTGGAGTDTQYF. DNA for the CDR3: TGTGCCAGCACTGGGGGGGCGGGGACAGATACGCAGTATTTT.

This clonotype was found many times. The rearrangement joins TRBV20-1 to TRBJ1-1, with 11 positions matching TRBD1. The CDR3 has 14 residues. J was trimmed by 4 bases and V by 2 bases; bases with no gene match: 3. CDR1 is DFQATT, CDR2 SNEGSKA, per germline (reference sequence). CDR3 amino acids: CSARPGTGGTEAFF. Written as DNA, the CDR3 is TGCAGTGCTAGACCGGGGACAGGGGGCACTGAAGCTTTCTTT.

This clonotype was counted between two and nine times. The V and J genes are TRBV7-3 and TRBJ2-2; TRBD2 aligns across 14 bases. V was pared by 5 bases and J by 7 bases, with 6 bases of the junction left unmatched. The CDR3 loop spans 16 amino acids. Germline V gene data show CDR1 as SGHTA and CDR2 as FQGTGA. For the CDR3, the DNA is TGTGCCAGCAGCCGACTAGCGGGGGGGTCGAGCGGGGAGCTGTTTTTT. Its protein is CASSRLAGGSSGELFF.

This clonotype has a count of ten or more. This rearrangement joins TRBV2 to TRBJ1-3; D gene ambiguous. Germline V gives CDR1 SNHLY, CDR2 FYNNEI. The CDR3 is made up of 16 amino acids. V lost 7 bases, J lost 2 bases, and 18 bases lay in between. The CDR3 loop is CASTEFRGRAGNTIYF. In DNA form, the CDR3 reads TGTGCCAGCACGGAATTTCGGGGAAGGGCTGGAAACACCATATATTTT.

On this clonotype: This likely traces to a read error, being one base from a far larger clone. The J gene is TRBJ2-7, the V gene TRBV5-5; D unclear. The V and J ends lost 8 bases and 0 bases respectively, with 12 bases between them. CDR1 and CDR2 (germline): SGHKS, YYEKEE (reference sequence). This CDR3 spans 13 amino acids. CDR3 protein: CARSVAVSYEQYF. CDR3 in DNA: TGTGCCAGGAGTGTTGCCGTCTCCTACGAGCAGTACTTC.

Turning to this clonotype: A much bigger clone sits one base away, suggesting this may be a read error. The chain links TRBV3-1 to TRBJ2-1; TRBD2 is a possible D gene (7 bases). Germline CDR1 and CDR2: LGHDT and YNNKEL (reference sequence). Trimming took 2 bases from V and 7 from J, leaving 12 bases between them. There are 14 residues in the CDR3. The CDR3 protein is CASSQRGAKNEQFF. DNA for the CDR3: TGTGCCAGCAGCCAACGGGGGGCCAAAAATGAGCAGTTCTTC.

This chain uses TRBV11-2 with TRBJ2-5, with 7 bases identical to TRBD1. The CDR3 spans 14 residues. The germline CDR1 and CDR2 sequences are SGHAT and FQNNGV. Germline trimming cut 4 bases from V and 5 bases from J; bases unmatched to any gene: 7. Written as DNA, the CDR3 is TGTGCCAGCAGCTCCACAGGGGCCCGGGAGACCCAGTACTTC. Translated: CASSSTGARETQYF.

Regarding this clonotype: Given the absence of the conserved phenylalanine or tryptophan at the CDR3 end, a read error is likely. The chain recombines TRBV29-1 with TRBJ2-1; TRBD2 agrees at 12 bases. Germline V gene data show CDR1 as SQVTM and CDR2 as ANQGSEA. This CDR3 is built from 14 residues. The CDR3 DNA sequence: TGCGGCGTTCCAACTAGCGGGGGGCCTTATGAGCAGTTCTCC. It yields the protein CGVPTSGGPYEQFS.

This clonotype was seen ten or more times. The chain combines TRBV6-1 with TRBJ1-1, with 9 bases identical to TRBD1. Germline V gene data show CDR1 as MNHNS and CDR2 as SASEGT. The trim removed 2 bases at V and 4 bases at J, leaving 5 bases unmatched. The CDR3 runs to 15 residues. CDR3 loop: CASSETGGWSTEAFF. In DNA form, the CDR3 reads TGTGCCAGCAGTGAAACAGGGGGCTGGAGCACTGAAGCTTTCTTT.